The text below deals with one TCR beta chain. Its antigen target is currently unknown. One base away there is no much larger clone; base qualities are not given. The junction shows trimming of 3 bases on V and 3 bases on J, and the gene matches do not reach 3 bases of it. The CDR1 and CDR2 encoded by the germline V gene are SGHDT and YYEEEE. The CDR3 measures 14 amino acids from cysteine to phenylalanine. Kept here is only the CDR3 DNA, which spans 42 bases and is read in frame from base 1. The data originate from a study of shared clonotypes between healthy human individuals (dated by TCRdb to 2019 to 2021). Turning to the overall study: A couple of women and a few men aged 18 to 49 years were included in the cohort. To estimate repertoire size and how much clonotypes are shared between individuals, the study performed deep sequencing of blood TCR repertoires from roughly five healthy adults. To increase sequencing depth and limit assay-specific biases, TCR repertoire library preparation and sequencing were carried out by different laboratories using diverse techniques. Per donor, leukapheresis produced somewhere between about 0.85 and 10 billion PBMCs. What the study reported, not specific to this receptor: Pairwise subsampling led to the expectation that sequencing depth would affect the degree of clonotype sharing among donors. Because the study included a small number of donors, the genetic and exposure-history diversity represented was limited. Only blood was sampled, and tissue TCR repertoires likely differ from those in blood.

The donors were healthy, HIV-negative adults with no recently reported acute infections or vaccinations. Only Caucasian adults living in Nashville, Tennessee, USA were represented among the donors. For unsorted samples, 100 million or so PBMCs were counted, and genomic DNA was extracted using the QIAamp DNA Blood Mini kit. Blood was collected by leukapheresis, and PBMCs were isolated by Ficoll-Histopaque density gradient centrifugation and then cryopreserved in liquid nitrogen vapor phase. Using the deep immunoSEQ assay, multiplex PCR amplified TCR CDR3 regions from genomic DNA. For each cell subset, the extracted genomic DNA was distributed evenly across all wells of several immunoSEQ 96-well plates, and each plate served as one replicate. For unsorted PBMC, roughly 270 ng genomic DNA, equal to approximately 30,000 T cell genomes, was loaded into each replicate PCR. Ten immunoSEQ deep assay plates were used to sequence unsorted PBMC genomic DNA. Purified libraries were quantified with a Qubit 3.0 fluorometer, sized on a Bioanalyzer 2100, and re-quantified with the KAPA Library Quantification kit. A separate single-read 150-cycle Illumina NextSeq 550 flow cell was used to sequence each immunoSEQ 96-well plate. The original pipeline was this. The immunoSEQ output contained only junctional sequences without quality scores, so filtering could not match that applied to full-length reads. To assign V/J genes and CDR3, sequences were annotated against IMGT germline references using PyIR, a Python wrapper for IgBLAST v1.9. Reads were filtered out if the reads had weak V/J assignments (E-value above 1e-6), no CDR3, stop codons, out-of-frame junctions, or ambiguous translated residues. V3J clonotypes were defined as sequences sharing the same inferred V gene, J gene, and CDR3 amino acid sequence. To compute the percentage overlap between repertoires, the number of shared unique clonotypes was divided by the size of the smaller repertoire. Richness of each repertoire was evaluated using RTK rarefaction, the Chao1 estimator, and Recon v2.1 estimates of unobserved clonotypes. As stored in TCRdb, this immuneACCESS dataset retains in-frame rearrangements with V and J assigned. A fraction of the clones does not appear; measured against another copy, unresolved V genes explain less than half of the discrepancy, and the remainder lacks a known reason. The D gene and trimming were derived from the DNA, and the V and J assignments and clone size from that table. Recorded for this sample are about half a million clones; roughly 80% of them occurred a single time. The top ten clones comprise roughly 12% of the sample.

The specimen was PBMCs. The receptor chain draws on TRBV5-6 and TRBJ1-5, with TRBD1 matching 7 junction bases. The source is a middle-aged woman in good health. Some clones in this sample may be carry-over from other donors' samples. The CDR3: CASSSTGYNQPQHF. The base sequence is TGTGCCAGCAGCTCGACAGGGTACAATCAGCCCCAGCATTTT.